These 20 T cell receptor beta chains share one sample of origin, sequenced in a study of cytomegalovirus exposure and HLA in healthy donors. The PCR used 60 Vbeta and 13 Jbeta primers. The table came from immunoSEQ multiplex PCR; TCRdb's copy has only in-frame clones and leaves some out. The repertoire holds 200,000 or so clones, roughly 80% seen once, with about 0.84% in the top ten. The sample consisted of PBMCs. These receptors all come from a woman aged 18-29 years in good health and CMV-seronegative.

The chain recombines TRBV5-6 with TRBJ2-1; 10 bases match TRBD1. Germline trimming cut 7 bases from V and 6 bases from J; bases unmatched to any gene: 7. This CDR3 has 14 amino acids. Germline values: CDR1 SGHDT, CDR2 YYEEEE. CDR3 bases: TGTGCCAGCCAGGGACAGGGGTTGTTCAATGAGCAGTTCTTC. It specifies CASQGQGLFNEQFF.

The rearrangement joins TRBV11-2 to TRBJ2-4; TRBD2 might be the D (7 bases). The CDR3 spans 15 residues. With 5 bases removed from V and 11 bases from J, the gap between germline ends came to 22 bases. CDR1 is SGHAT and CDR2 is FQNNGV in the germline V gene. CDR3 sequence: CASSPQAGGLGFQYF. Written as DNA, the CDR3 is TGTGCCAGCAGCCCACAGGCCGGGGGGCTTGGTTTTCAGTACTTC. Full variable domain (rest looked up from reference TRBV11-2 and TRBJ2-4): EAGVAQSPRYKIIEKRQSVAFWCNPISGHATLYWYQQILGQGPKLLIQFQNNGVVDDSQLPKDRFSAERLKGVDSTLKIQPAKLEDSAVYLCASSPQAGGLGFQYFGAGTRLSVL.

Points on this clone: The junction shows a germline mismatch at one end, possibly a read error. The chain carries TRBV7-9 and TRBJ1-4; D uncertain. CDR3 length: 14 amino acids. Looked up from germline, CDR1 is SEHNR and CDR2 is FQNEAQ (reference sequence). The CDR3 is CASSLVATIEKLFF. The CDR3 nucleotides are TGTGCCAGCAGCTTAGTGGCAACTATTGAAAAACTGTTTTTT.

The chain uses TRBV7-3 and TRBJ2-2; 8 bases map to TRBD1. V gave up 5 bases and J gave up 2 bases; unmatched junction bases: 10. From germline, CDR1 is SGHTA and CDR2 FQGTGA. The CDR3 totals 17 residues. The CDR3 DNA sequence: TGTGCCAGCAGCCGGGACAGGACTAAGGGAAACACCGGGGAGCTGTTTTTT. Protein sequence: CASSRDRTKGNTGELFF.

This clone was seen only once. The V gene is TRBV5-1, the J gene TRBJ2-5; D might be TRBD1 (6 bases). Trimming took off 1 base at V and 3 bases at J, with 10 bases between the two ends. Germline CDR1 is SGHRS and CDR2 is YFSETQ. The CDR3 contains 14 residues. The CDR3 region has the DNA TGCGCCAGCAGCTTGCAGGGGTCGAAAGAGACCCAGTACTTC. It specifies CASSLQGSKETQYF.

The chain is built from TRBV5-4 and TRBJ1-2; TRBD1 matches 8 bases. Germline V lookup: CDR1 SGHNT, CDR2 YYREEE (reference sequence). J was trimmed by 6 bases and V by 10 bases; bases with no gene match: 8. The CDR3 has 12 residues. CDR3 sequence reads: CAGNRGSDGYTF. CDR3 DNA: TGTGCCGGAAACAGGGGGAGTGATGGCTACACCTTC. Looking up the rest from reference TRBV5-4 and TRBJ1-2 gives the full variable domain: ETGVTQSPTHLIKTRGQQVTLRCSSQSGHNTVSWYQQALGQGPQFIFQYYREEENGRGNFPPRFSGLQFPNYSSELNVNALELDDSALYLCAGNRGSDGYTFGSGTRLTVV.

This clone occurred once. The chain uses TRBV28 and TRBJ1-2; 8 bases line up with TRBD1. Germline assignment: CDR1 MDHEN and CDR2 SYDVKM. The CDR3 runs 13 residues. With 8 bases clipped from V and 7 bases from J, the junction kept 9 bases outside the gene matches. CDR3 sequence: CASHQGAKSGYTF. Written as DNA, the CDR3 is TGTGCCAGCCACCAGGGGGCAAAGAGTGGCTACACCTTC.

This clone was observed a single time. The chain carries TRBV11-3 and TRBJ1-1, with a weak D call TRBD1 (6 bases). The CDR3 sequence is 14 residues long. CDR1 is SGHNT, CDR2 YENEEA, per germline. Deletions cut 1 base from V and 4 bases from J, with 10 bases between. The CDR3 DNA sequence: TGTGCCAGCAGCTTAGGGGGGGGCGGCACTGAAGCTTTCTTT. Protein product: CASSLGGGGTEAFF.

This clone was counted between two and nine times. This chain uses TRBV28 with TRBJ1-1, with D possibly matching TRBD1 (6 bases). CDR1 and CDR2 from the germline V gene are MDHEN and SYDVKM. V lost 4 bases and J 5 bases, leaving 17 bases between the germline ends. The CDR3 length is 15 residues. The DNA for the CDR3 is TGTGCCAGCAGTTACCCAGATGCTAGGGGGACTGAAGCTTTCTTT. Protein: CASSYPDARGTEAFF. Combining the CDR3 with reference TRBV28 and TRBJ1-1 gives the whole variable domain DVKVTQSSRYLVKRTGEKVFLECVQDMDHENMFWYRQDPGLGLRLIYFSYDVKMKEKGDIPEGYSVSREKKERFSLILESASTNQTSMYLCASSYPDARGTEAFFGQGTRLTVV.

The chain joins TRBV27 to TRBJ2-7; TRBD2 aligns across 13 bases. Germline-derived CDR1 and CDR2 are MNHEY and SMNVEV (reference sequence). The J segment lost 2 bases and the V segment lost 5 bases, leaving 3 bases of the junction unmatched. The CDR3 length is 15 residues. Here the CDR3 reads CASSATSGRTYEQYF. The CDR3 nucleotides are TGTGCCAGCAGTGCGACTAGCGGGAGGACCTACGAGCAGTACTTC.

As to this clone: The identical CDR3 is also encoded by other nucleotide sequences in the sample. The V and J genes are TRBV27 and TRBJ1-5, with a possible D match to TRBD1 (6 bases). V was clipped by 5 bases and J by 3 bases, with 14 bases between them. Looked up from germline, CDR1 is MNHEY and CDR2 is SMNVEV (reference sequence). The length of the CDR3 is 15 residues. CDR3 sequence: CASSPHTGSNQPQHF. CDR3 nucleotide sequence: TGTGCCAGCAGTCCCCACACAGGGTCCAATCAGCCCCAGCATTTT.

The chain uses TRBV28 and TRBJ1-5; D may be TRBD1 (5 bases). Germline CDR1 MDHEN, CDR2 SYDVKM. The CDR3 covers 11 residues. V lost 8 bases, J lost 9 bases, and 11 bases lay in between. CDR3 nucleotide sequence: TGTGCCAGCGGATTTACAGGGCCCCAGCATTTT. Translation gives CASGFTGPQHF.

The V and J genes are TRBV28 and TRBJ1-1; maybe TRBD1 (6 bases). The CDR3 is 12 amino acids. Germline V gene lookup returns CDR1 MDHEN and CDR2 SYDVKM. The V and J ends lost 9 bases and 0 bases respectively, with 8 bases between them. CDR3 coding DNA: TGTGCCAGTAGACAGGTGAACACTGAAGCTTTCTTT. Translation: CASRQVNTEAFF.

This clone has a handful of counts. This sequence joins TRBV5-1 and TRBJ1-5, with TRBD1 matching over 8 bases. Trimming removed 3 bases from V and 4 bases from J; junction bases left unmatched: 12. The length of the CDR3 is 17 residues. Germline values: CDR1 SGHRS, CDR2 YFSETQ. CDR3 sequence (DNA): TGCGCCAGCAGCTGGGGGACAGGAGATCCCAGGAATCAGCCCCAGCATTTT. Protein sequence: CASSWGTGDPRNQPQHF. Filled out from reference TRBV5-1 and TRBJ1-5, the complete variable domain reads KAGVTQTPRYLIKTRGQQVTLSCSPISGHRSVSWYQQTPGQGLQFLFEYFSETQRNKGNFPGRFSGRQFSNSRSEMNVSTLELGDSALYLCASSWGTGDPRNQPQHFGDGTRLSIL.

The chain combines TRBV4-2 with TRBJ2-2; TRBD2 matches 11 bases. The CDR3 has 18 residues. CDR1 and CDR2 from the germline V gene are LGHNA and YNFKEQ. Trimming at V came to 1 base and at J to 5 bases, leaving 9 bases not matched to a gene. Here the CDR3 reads CASSQGVAGGPRTGELFF. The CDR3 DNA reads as TGTGCCAGCAGCCAAGGGGTAGCGGGGGGGCCAAGGACCGGGGAGCTGTTTTTT.

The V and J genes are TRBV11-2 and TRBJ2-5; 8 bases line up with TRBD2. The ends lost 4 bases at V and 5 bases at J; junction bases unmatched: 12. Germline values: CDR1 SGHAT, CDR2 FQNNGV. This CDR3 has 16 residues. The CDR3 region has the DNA TGTGCCAGCAGCTCCTCTTTCCGGGAGGGGTGGGAGACCCAGTACTTC. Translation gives CASSSSFREGWETQYF.

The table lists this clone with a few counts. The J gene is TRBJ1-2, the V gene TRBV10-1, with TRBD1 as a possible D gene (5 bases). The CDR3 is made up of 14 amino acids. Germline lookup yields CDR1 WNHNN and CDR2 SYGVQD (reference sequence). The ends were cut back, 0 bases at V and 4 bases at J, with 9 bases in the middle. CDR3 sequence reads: CASSESTDLYGYTF. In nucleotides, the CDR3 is TGCGCCAGCAGTGAGTCGACAGACCTCTATGGCTACACCTTC.

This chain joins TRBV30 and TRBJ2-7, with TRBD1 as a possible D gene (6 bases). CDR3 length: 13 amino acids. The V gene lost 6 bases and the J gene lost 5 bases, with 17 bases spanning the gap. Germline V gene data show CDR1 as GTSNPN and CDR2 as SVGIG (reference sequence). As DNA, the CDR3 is TGTGCCTGTCACAGGGCGTCTCTGAACGAGCAGTACTTC. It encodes CACHRASLNEQYF. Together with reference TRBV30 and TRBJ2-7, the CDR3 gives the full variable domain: SQTIHQWPATLVQPVGSPLSLECTVEGTSNPNLYWYRQAAGRGLQLLFYSVGIGQISSEVPQNLSASRPQDRQFILSSKKLLLSDSGFYLCACHRASLNEQYFGPGTRLTVT.

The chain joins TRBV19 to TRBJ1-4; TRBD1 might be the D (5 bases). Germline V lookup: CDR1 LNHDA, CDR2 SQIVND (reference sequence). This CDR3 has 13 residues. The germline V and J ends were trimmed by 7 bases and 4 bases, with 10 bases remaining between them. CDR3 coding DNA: TGTGCCAGTATGGGGGGAATTAATGAAAAACTGTTTTTT. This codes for CASMGGINEKLFF.

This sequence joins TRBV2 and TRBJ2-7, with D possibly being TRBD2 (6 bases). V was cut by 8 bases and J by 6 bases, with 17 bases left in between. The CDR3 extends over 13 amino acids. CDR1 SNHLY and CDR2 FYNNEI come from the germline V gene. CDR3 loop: CASLWEVGSEQYF. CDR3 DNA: TGTGCCAGCCTATGGGAGGTCGGTAGCGAGCAGTACTTC.